These 27 T cell receptor beta chains share one sample of origin, sequenced in a study of control samples from healthy donors and cancer patients (dated by TCRdb to about 2020). Library preparation was by the immunoSEQ multiplex PCR assay. Held by TCRdb, this immuneACCESS table contains in-frame sequences only and omits some clones. Under half of the omission traces to an unresolved V gene where checked; the cause of the rest is unknown. A total of roughly 160,000 clones appear in this sample, about 90% of them only once. The top ten clones comprise approximately 4.9% of the sample. The sample taken for sequencing was blood. All receptors come from a young woman in good health.

Points on this clone: The sample carries other DNA sequences with the same CDR3. V and J are TRBV29-1 and TRBJ1-1, with D possibly being TRBD1 (5 bases). CDR1 is SQVTM, CDR2 ANQGSEA, per germline. The V end was cut by 4 bases, the J end by 5 bases, with 14 bases between. This CDR3 has 13 amino acids. CDR3 sequence: CSVGTGVGTEAFF. The CDR3, as DNA: TGCAGCGTTGGGACGGGGGTAGGAACTGAAGCTTTCTTT.

This clone has more than one count but fewer than ten. The V gene is TRBV7-6, the J gene TRBJ2-1; no clear D gene. The CDR3 spans 13 residues. Between the trimmed V and J ends, which lost 3 bases and 4 bases, there was a span of 7 bases. Looked up from germline, CDR1 is SGHVS and CDR2 is FNYEAQ. The CDR3 sequence is CASSLGIYNEQFF. The CDR3 DNA reads as TGTGCCAGCAGCTTGGGGATATACAATGAGCAGTTCTTC. The complete variable domain, with remaining parts taken from reference TRBV7-6 and TRBJ2-1, reads GAGVSQSPRYKVTKRGQDVALRCDPISGHVSLYWYRQALGQGPEFLTYFNYEAQQDKSGLPNDRFSAERPEGSISTLTIQRTEQRDSAMYRCASSLGIYNEQFFGPGTRLTVL.

This sequence joins TRBV7-9 and TRBJ1-2; D is possibly TRBD1 (5 bases). CDR3 length equals 13 residues. CDR1 is SEHNR, CDR2 FQNEAQ, per germline (reference sequence). Trimming pared 5 bases from V and 4 bases from J, leaving 11 bases between. The CDR3 reads CASSPGPIYGYTF. The CDR3 DNA follows: TGTGCCAGCAGCCCAGGGCCTATCTATGGCTACACCTTC.

This clone was counted between two and nine times. The rearrangement joins TRBV2 to TRBJ1-1; perhaps TRBD1 as D (5 bases). Per the germline V gene, CDR1 is SNHLY and CDR2 is FYNNEI. The CDR3 consists of 16 residues. V lost 6 bases and J lost 1, with 18 bases in between. This chain's CDR3 is CASRSHPLRGNTEAFF. CDR3 coding DNA: TGTGCCAGCAGAAGCCATCCGTTGAGGGGGAACACTGAAGCTTTCTTT.

The chain employs TRBV4-1 and TRBJ2-5; 7 bases fit TRBD1. This CDR3 contains 13 residues. Unmatched junction bases numbered 1, after V lost 4 bases and J lost 2 bases. CDR1 and CDR2 (germline): MGHRA, YSYEKL. CDR3 DNA: TGCGCCAGCAGCCTGGGACAGCAAGAGACCCAGTACTTC. Translating it yields CASSLGQQETQYF.

The chain couples TRBV11-2 to TRBJ1-6, with D possibly matching TRBD1 (6 bases). The V and J ends lost 3 bases and 7 bases respectively, with 16 bases between them. CDR3 length: 16 residues. Germline V gene lookup returns CDR1 SGHAT and CDR2 FQNNGV. The CDR3 region is CASSLGGQPENSPLHF. CDR3 coding DNA: TGTGCCAGCAGCTTGGGGGGCCAGCCGGAGAATTCACCCCTCCACTTT.

The V gene is TRBV25-1, the J gene TRBJ2-7, with D perhaps matching TRBD1 or TRBD2 (5 bases each). Trimming took 0 bases from V and 6 from J, leaving 15 bases between them. Germline CDR1 MGHDK, CDR2 SYGVNS. The CDR3 spans 15 residues. CDR3 nucleotide sequence: TGTGCCAGCAGTGAATACGGGCGCAGGGACGGCGAGCAGTACTTC. This sequence encodes CASSEYGRRDGEQYF.

The chain joins TRBV14 to TRBJ2-4, with D perhaps matching TRBD1 (5 bases). Germline assignment: CDR1 SGHDN and CDR2 FVKESK. The CDR3 consists of 14 residues. The V gene lost 1 base and the J gene lost 13 bases, with 17 bases spanning the gap. The CDR3 loop reads CASSQGAGGQQQYF. Here the CDR3 DNA reads TGTGCCAGCAGCCAAGGGGCAGGCGGACAACAACAGTACTTC.

The chain employs TRBV6-6 and TRBJ2-2, with 8 bases matching TRBD1. Germline CDR1 MNHNY, CDR2 SVGAGI (reference sequence). J lost 3 bases, V lost 5 bases, and 2 bases had no gene match. The CDR3 is 14 residues long. The CDR3 nucleotides read TGTGCCAGCAGTACGACAGGGGACACCGGGGAGCTGTTTTTT. Translating gives CASSTTGDTGELFF.

The V call is TRBV10-3, the J call TRBJ1-2; D is possibly TRBD1 (5 bases). V was clipped by 1 base and J by 7 bases, with 16 bases between them. Germline V gene sequence: CDR1 ENHRY, CDR2 SYGVKD. The CDR3 has 15 residues. DNA for the CDR3: TGTGCCATCAGTGAGTGGTACGGACATTCGGGTGGCTACACCTTC. Translated, it gives CAISEWYGHSGGYTF.

The V call is TRBV5-1, the J call TRBJ1-2, with no clear D. Germline V gene lookup returns CDR1 SGHRS and CDR2 YFSETQ. Trimming removed 3 bases at V and 1 base at J, with 10 bases between. This CDR3 has 14 amino acids. The CDR3 DNA follows: TGCGCCAGCAGCTCGAACGACGATAACTATGGCTACACCTTC. Encoded protein: CASSSNDDNYGYTF.

Concerning this clone: Other DNA variants within this sample encode the same CDR3. J is TRBJ2-5 and V is TRBV4-1; 10 bases are shared with TRBD2. The CDR3 spans 16 residues. V lost 0 bases to trimming and J lost 5 bases; unmatched junction nucleotides: 6. Germline CDR1 is MGHRA and CDR2 is YSYEKL. As DNA, the CDR3 is TGCGCCAGCAGCCAAGACCTAGCGGGGGTTGGGGAGACCCAGTACTTC. Protein sequence: CASSQDLAGVGETQYF.

CDR3 DNA: TGTGCCAGCAGTGAAATGCGCGGGACAGGGGGGGGCGAGCAGTACTTC. Amino acid sequence: CASSEMRGTGGGEQYF. The rearrangement uses TRBV2 and TRBJ2-7; 11 bases map to TRBD1. There are 16 residues in the CDR3. V was clipped by 2 bases and J by 6 bases; unmatched bases: 9. In germline, CDR1 is SNHLY, CDR2 FYNNEI.

This chain connects TRBV6-5 to TRBJ1-2; perhaps TRBD1 as D (5 bases). V lost 9 bases and J 8 bases, leaving 19 bases between the germline ends. Germline CDR1 MNHEY, CDR2 SVGAGI. CDR3 length: 13 amino acids. The chain's CDR3 is CASSGQGSKGYTF. The CDR3 coding sequence is TGTGCCAGTTCCGGGCAGGGAAGTAAGGGCTACACCTTC.

The chain joins TRBV5-1 to TRBJ2-3; 10 bases are shared with TRBD2. Germline-derived CDR1 and CDR2 are SGHRS and YFSETQ. The CDR3 covers 16 residues. The trim removed 1 base at V and 3 bases at J, leaving 5 bases unmatched. The CDR3: CASSLNLAGGTDTQYF. The DNA for the CDR3 is TGCGCCAGCAGCTTGAACTTAGCGGGGGGAACAGATACGCAGTATTTT.

The chain recombines TRBV30 with TRBJ1-1, with a tentative D call TRBD1 (5 bases). The germline gives CDR1 GTSNPN, CDR2 SVGIG (reference sequence). V lost 0 bases, J lost 2 bases, and 7 bases lay in between. The CDR3 is made up of 13 amino acids. The CDR3 loop reads CAWSVQVNTEAFF. CDR3 DNA: TGTGCCTGGAGTGTACAGGTCAACACTGAAGCTTTCTTT.

This rearrangement joins TRBV24-1 to TRBJ2-1; 8 bases agree with TRBD2. This CDR3 has 20 amino acids. The germline V gene has CDR1 KGHDR and CDR2 SFDVKD. J lost 1 base, V lost 2 bases, and 15 bases had no gene match. This chain's CDR3 is CATSDYPPFSGVPSYNEQFF. In DNA, the CDR3 is TGTGCCACCAGTGATTATCCCCCCTTTAGCGGGGTACCTTCCTACAATGAGCAGTTCTTC.

DNA of the CDR3: TGTGCCAGCAGCCAGGGGGGGGCGGTATTCCAGCCCCAGCATTTT. Protein product: CASSQGGAVFQPQHF. V usage is TRBV4-2 and J usage is TRBJ1-5, with D possibly matching TRBD1 (6 bases). Germline V gene data show CDR1 as LGHNA and CDR2 as YNFKEQ. This CDR3 comprises 15 residues. V lost 3 bases and J 7 bases, leaving 16 bases between the germline ends.

This sequence joins TRBV4-1 and TRBJ1-1; the D is unclear. Trimming removed 6 bases from V and 6 bases from J, with 17 bases in between. CDR1 is MGHRA and CDR2 is YSYEKL in the germline V gene. This CDR3 contains 14 residues. DNA for the CDR3: TGCGCCAGCAGTGCCGGGGTCCGCCAGTCTGAAGCTTTCTTT. It translates to CASSAGVRQSEAFF.

The chain combines TRBV20-1 with TRBJ1-4; TRBD1 aligns across 11 bases. The germline gives CDR1 DFQATT, CDR2 SNEGSKA (reference sequence). The CDR3 contains 14 residues. J lost 8 bases, V lost 3 bases, and 5 bases had no gene match. The CDR3 loop is CSASPRTGGEKLFF. The CDR3 DNA sequence: TGCAGTGCTAGTCCCAGGACAGGGGGCGAAAAACTGTTTTTT.

The chain employs TRBV3-1 (or the pseudogene TRBV3-2) and TRBJ2-5; the D is unclear. The CDR3 has 14 residues. Germline values: CDR1 LGHDT, CDR2 YNNKEL (reference sequence). V was cut by 8 bases and J by 5 bases, with 18 bases left in between. The DNA of the CDR3 is TGTGCCAGCTCACCCTCCACGGCTAGGGAGACCCAGTACTTC. This sequence encodes CASSPSTARETQYF.

The chain combines TRBV5-6 with TRBJ2-1; D is ambiguous. Germline-derived CDR1 and CDR2 are SGHDT and YYEEEE. Trimming took 6 bases from V and 4 from J, leaving 14 bases between them. This CDR3 contains 14 residues. The CDR3 loop reads CASTMGGGYNEQFF. Here the CDR3 DNA reads TGTGCCAGCACCATGGGCGGCGGATACAATGAGCAGTTCTTC.

The rearrangement links TRBV2 to TRBJ2-5, with D uncertain. The CDR3 covers 15 residues. Germline CDR1 and CDR2: SNHLY and FYNNEI. Between the trimmed V and J ends, which lost 6 bases and 4 bases, there was a span of 18 bases. The chain's CDR3 is CASRDTGRSGETQYF. For the CDR3, the DNA is TGTGCCAGCAGGGATACCGGACGCTCGGGAGAGACCCAGTACTTC.

The chain has TRBV19 and TRBJ1-1; D is unresolved. Germline CDR1 reads LNHDA; CDR2 reads SQIVND (reference sequence). The CDR3 has 14 residues. V was shortened by 3 bases and J by 0 bases, with 8 bases between the two germline ends. CDR3 nucleotide sequence: TGTGCCAGTAGTATGAAGCGGATGAACACTGAAGCTTTCTTT. Translated: CASSMKRMNTEAFF.

In nucleotides, the CDR3 is TGTGCCAGTAGTATGGATCCGGGGAATCAGCCCCAGCATTTT. This translates into CASSMDPGNQPQHF. This chain links TRBV19 with TRBJ1-5; D remains ambiguous. The CDR3 contains 14 residues. Germline V lookup: CDR1 LNHDA, CDR2 SQIVND (reference sequence). The germline V and J ends were trimmed by 3 bases and 4 bases, with 10 bases remaining between them.

The chain combines TRBV18 with TRBJ1-2, with D perhaps TRBD1 (5 bases). The CDR3 loop spans 16 amino acids. Between the trimmed V and J ends, which lost 6 bases and 2 bases, there was a span of 19 bases. Looked up from germline, CDR1 is KGHSH and CDR2 is LQKENI. CDR3 nucleotides: TGTGCCAGCTCTCTTCTTGAGACAAGGGGAAACTATGGCTACACCTTC. Encoded protein: CASSLLETRGNYGYTF.

V is TRBV2 and J is TRBJ2-5; 7 positions agree with TRBD1. The ends lost 10 bases at V and 9 bases at J; junction bases unmatched: 23. The CDR3 spans 16 residues. Germline V gene sequence: CDR1 SNHLY, CDR2 FYNNEI. Here the CDR3 reads CATGDSLGRRLVAQYF. DNA for the CDR3: TGTGCCACCGGGGACAGTCTTGGAAGGAGACTGGTGGCCCAGTACTTC.